The clone carrying this TCR beta chain was detected only a few times. This sample is drawn from a study of blood T cell repertoires in COVID-19. Study-wide context: T cells, B-cell-depleted T cells, or PBMCs provided the cDNA or gDNA that served as material.

Sequencing was performed with immunoSEQ multiplex PCR; in TCRdb, only in-frame clones are kept and a portion is missing. The table records about 160,000 clones, 87% of them present only once. Trimming cost V 2 bases and J 2 bases, with 9 bases left between them. Germline-derived CDR1 and CDR2 are LGHDT and YNNKEL (reference sequence). The CDR3 has 14 amino acids. What was sequenced was peripheral blood. V is TRBV3-1 (or the pseudogene TRBV3-2) and J is TRBJ1-1, with D unclear. The receptor was isolated from a woman aged 55-70 years with active or convalescent COVID-19. CDR3 residues: CASSQPFRNTEAFF. The CDR3 nucleotides are TGTGCCAGCAGCCAACCTTTCCGTAACACTGAAGCTTTCTTT.